This TCR beta chain appears in the sequencing data of a study of shared clonotypes between healthy human individuals. This clone showed up just a few times. The assay was immunoSEQ multiplex PCR, and TCRdb's table has in-frame clones only and misses some. Here the sample spans around 350,000 clones, over 70% being singletons. After removal of 3 bases from V and 3 bases from J, the junction contained 5 bases not matched to a gene. Germline V gene lookup returns CDR1 MDHEN and CDR2 SYDVKM. This CDR3 region has 14 residues. Sequenced material: memory CD4+ T cells sorted from blood. This sample's subset: CD45RA-negative fraction. The receptor was derived from a young man in good health. This sequence joins TRBV28 and TRBJ2-7; 7 bases map to TRBD1. DNA of the CDR3: TGTGCCAGCAGTTTTCGTGCAGGGGGCTACGAGCAGTACTTC. This codes for CASSFRAGGYEQYF. The complete variable domain, with remaining parts taken from reference TRBV28 and TRBJ2-7, reads DVKVTQSSRYLVKRTGEKVFLECVQDMDHENMFWYRQDPGLGLRLIYFSYDVKMKEKGDIPEGYSVSREKKERFSLILESASTNQTSMYLCASSFRAGGYEQYFGPGTRLTVT.